This T cell receptor (beta chain) was retrieved from a study of blood T cell repertoires in COVID-19. Overall study: Specimens from acute and convalescent COVID-19 originated in the United States, Italy and Spain. Sources were T cells, B-cell-depleted T cells, or PBMCs; the material itself was cDNA or gDNA.

Trimming cost V 0 bases and J 5 bases, with 17 bases left between them. CDR3 size: 17 residues. Germline loops: CDR1 SGHRS, CDR2 YFSETQ. Authors' data handling: Amplification from reference gene primers served as the basis for estimated nucleated cell counts. Sequencing was performed with immunoSEQ multiplex PCR; in TCRdb, only in-frame clones are kept and a portion is missing. That table furnishes V, J and clone size, whereas the DNA furnished D and trimming. The repertoire holds roughly 220,000 clones, with 86% as singletons. Sample: peripheral blood. This sequence was found in a woman in her forties or fifties with COVID-19, enrolled during active disease. V and J are TRBV5-1 and TRBJ1-4, with D perhaps TRBD1 (5 bases). The CDR3 DNA is TGCGCCAGCAGCTTGGGGGACTGGGCAGCTCCAAATGAAAAACTGTTTTTT. Residues: CASSLGDWAAPNEKLFF.